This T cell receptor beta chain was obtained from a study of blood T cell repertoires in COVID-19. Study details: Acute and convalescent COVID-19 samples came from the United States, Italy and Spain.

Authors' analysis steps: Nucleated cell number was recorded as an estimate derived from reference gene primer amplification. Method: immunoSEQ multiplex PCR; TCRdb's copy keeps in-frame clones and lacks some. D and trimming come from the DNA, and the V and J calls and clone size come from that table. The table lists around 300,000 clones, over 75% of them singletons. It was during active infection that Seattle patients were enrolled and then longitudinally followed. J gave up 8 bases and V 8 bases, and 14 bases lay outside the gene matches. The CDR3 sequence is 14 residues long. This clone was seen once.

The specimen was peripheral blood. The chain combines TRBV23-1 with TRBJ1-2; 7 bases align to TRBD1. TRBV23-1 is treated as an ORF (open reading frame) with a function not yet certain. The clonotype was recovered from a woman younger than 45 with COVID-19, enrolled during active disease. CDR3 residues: CASPHRGLLSGYTF. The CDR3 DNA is TGCGCCAGCCCCCACAGGGGCCTTCTGTCGGGCTACACCTTC.